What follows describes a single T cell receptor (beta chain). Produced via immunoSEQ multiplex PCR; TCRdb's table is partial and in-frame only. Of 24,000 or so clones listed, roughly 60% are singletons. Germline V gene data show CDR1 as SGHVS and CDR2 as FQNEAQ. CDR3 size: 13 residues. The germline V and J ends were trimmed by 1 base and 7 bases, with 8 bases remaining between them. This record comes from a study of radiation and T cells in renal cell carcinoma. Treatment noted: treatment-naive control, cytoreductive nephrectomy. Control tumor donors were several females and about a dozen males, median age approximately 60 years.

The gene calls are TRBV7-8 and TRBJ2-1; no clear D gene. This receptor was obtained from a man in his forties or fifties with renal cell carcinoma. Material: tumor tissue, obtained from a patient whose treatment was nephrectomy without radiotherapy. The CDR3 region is CASSLGSSNEQFF. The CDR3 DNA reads TGTGCCAGCAGCTTAGGGTCCAGTAATGAGCAGTTCTTC.